This is a list of T cell receptor beta chains from one sample in a study of cytomegalovirus exposure and HLA in healthy donors. TCRdb's copy holds only in-frame clones and misses some; the assay was immunoSEQ multiplex PCR. The table records about 130,000 clones, 8% to 9.5% of them present only once. Sequencing was performed on PBMCs. The receptors come from a man aged 35-49 years in good health and CMV-seronegative. CDR3s include the opening cysteine and the closing phenylalanine or tryptophan. A D gene is named only where the DNA matches it firmly. Expanded clones are given a class, and other clones once, few, many or no size at all.

j_gene,abundance,len,d_gene,v_gene,CDR3aa,CDR3nt
TRBJ2-3,few,17,TRBD2,TRBV4-2,CASSQGGSGGFPDTQYF,TGTGCCAGCAGCCAAGGGGGTAGCGGGGGGTTCCCAGATACGCAGTATTTT
TRBJ2-2,few,16,TRBD1,TRBV2,CASSGATGGATGELFF,TGTGCCAGCAGTGGGGCGACAGGGGGCGCGACCGGGGAGCTGTTTTTT
TRBJ1-2,.,15,TRBD1,TRBV7-9,CASSAQGVANYGYTF,TGTGCCAGCAGCGCACAGGGGGTGGCTAACTATGGCTACACCTTC
TRBJ2-3,.,15,TRBD1,TRBV5-5,CASSLTGQGADTQYF,TGTGCCAGCAGCTTGACGGGACAGGGGGCGGATACGCAGTATTTT
TRBJ2-7,few,14,TRBD1,TRBV2,CASSRDRISYEQYF,TGTGCCAGCAGCCGGGACAGAATCTCCTACGAGCAGTACTTC
TRBJ2-1,.,13,.,TRBV5-4,CASSPGTAGEQFF,TGTGCCAGCAGCCCCGGGACAGCGGGTGAGCAGTTCTTC
TRBJ2-2,.,14,TRBD1,TRBV6-6,CASRNTGDTGELFF,TGTGCCAGCAGAAATACAGGGGACACCGGGGAGCTGTTTTTT
TRBJ2-2,.,17,TRBD2,TRBV5-6,CASSWLTSGGNTGELFF,TGTGCCAGCAGCTGGCTGACTAGCGGGGGGAACACCGGGGAGCTGTTCTTT
TRBJ2-1,few,14,.,TRBV27,CASSRRHGLDEQFF,TGTGCCAGCAGTCGTCGACACGGATTGGATGAGCAGTTCTTC
TRBJ1-5,few,14,TRBD1,TRBV5-1,CASSLGTGGQPQHF,TGCGCCAGCAGCCTTGGGACAGGGGGCCAGCCCCAGCATTTT
TRBJ2-1,few,14,TRBD2,TRBV13,CASSPPGLAVEQFF,TGTGCCAGCAGCCCACCGGGACTAGCGGTTGAGCAGTTCTTC
TRBJ1-1,.,14,.,TRBV15,CATSRVRGRPEAFF,TGTGCCACCAGCAGAGTACGGGGAAGGCCTGAAGCTTTCTTT
TRBJ2-3,.,14,.,TRBV7-7,CASSLTGVTDTQYF,TGTGCCAGCAGCTTAACGGGTGTCACAGATACGCAGTATTTT
TRBJ2-6,.,16,.,TRBV4-1,CASSQDRGSGANVLTF,TGCGCCAGCAGCCAAGATAGGGGCTCTGGGGCCAACGTCCTGACTTTC
TRBJ1-6,few,15,.,TRBV5-8,CASSLGGTQNSPLHF,TGTGCCAGCAGCTTGGGAGGGACACAAAATTCACCCCTCCACTTT
TRBJ2-7,.,13,.,TRBV7-9,CASSQGASYEQYF,TGTGCCAGCAGCCAAGGAGCGTCCTACGAGCAGTACTTC
TRBJ2-1,few,15,.,TRBV30,CAWSILAGNYNEQFF,TGTGCCTGGAGTATACTAGCCGGAAACTACAATGAGCAGTTCTTC
TRBJ1-4,.,15,.,TRBV4-1,CASSLQGRSNEKLFF,TGCGCCAGCAGCCTACAAGGGAGGTCAAATGAAAAACTGTTTTTT
TRBJ2-1,few,15,TRBD1,TRBV7-2,CASSLVGTGYNEQFF,TGTGCCAGCAGCTTAGTGGGGACAGGGTACAATGAGCAGTTCTTC
TRBJ2-4,.,16,TRBD2,TRBV5-3,CARSPGEGIAKNIQYF,TGTGCCAGAAGCCCCGGGGAGGGAATAGCCAAAAACATTCAGTACTTC
TRBJ2-4,few,16,.,TRBV6-1,CASSDTGRVAKNIQYF,TGTGCCAGCAGTGATACGGGCAGGGTGGCCAAAAACATTCAGTACTTC
TRBJ1-6,few,14,TRBD1,TRBV6-5,CASSGQGANSPLHF,TGTGCCAGCAGTGGACAGGGGGCAAATTCACCCCTCCACTTT
TRBJ2-7,few,16,TRBD2,TRBV9,CASSLEGASGENEQYF,TGTGCCAGCAGCCTAGAAGGGGCTAGCGGGGAGAACGAGCAGTACTTC
TRBJ2-3,.,15,.,TRBV11-3,CASSLGGTEPDTQYF,TGTGCCAGCAGCTTAGGCGGGACAGAACCAGATACGCAGTATTTT
TRBJ1-1,few,15,.,TRBV4-1,CASSQDRGSNTEAFF,TGCGCCAGCAGCCAAGATCGCGGGTCCAACACTGAAGCTTTCTTT
TRBJ1-2,medium-sized,14,TRBD1,TRBV5-6,CASIGTGGFYGYTF,TGTGCCAGCATCGGGACAGGGGGTTTCTATGGCTACACCTTC
TRBJ2-5,few,14,TRBD1,TRBV6-1,CASSRGQGEETQYF,TGTGCCAGCAGCCGGGGTCAGGGGGAAGAGACCCAGTACTTC
TRBJ1-1,few,11,.,TRBV20-1,CSARAADEAFF,TGCAGTGCTAGAGCGGCGGATGAAGCTTTCTTT
TRBJ2-5,.,12,TRBD1,TRBV2,CASSTGPGTQYF,TGTGCCAGCTCGACAGGGCCGGGGACCCAGTACTTC
TRBJ1-3,.,15,TRBD1,TRBV6-1,CASTGGQGAGNTIYF,TGTGCCAGCACGGGAGGACAGGGCGCGGGAAACACCATATATTTT
TRBJ1-5,.,14,.,TRBV30,CAWETGTGNQPQHF,TGTGCCTGGGAGACCGGGACTGGCAATCAGCCCCAGCATTTT
TRBJ1-1,many,14,TRBD1,TRBV6-5,CASSPGQMNTEAFF,TGTGCCAGCAGTCCGGGACAGATGAACACTGAAGCTTTCTTT
TRBJ1-5,few,17,.,TRBV19,CASSPNTGPDSNQPQHF,TGTGCCAGTAGTCCTAATACAGGGCCCGATAGCAATCAGCCCCAGCATTTT
TRBJ2-7,few,14,TRBD2,TRBV19,CASSISGGPYEQYF,TGTGCCAGTAGTATAAGCGGGGGGCCCTACGAGCAGTACTTC
TRBJ1-2,few,20,TRBD1,TRBV28,CASSPWGGTWGQGGTYGYTF,TGTGCCAGCAGTCCATGGGGAGGGACCTGGGGACAGGGGGGAACCTATGGCTACACCTTC
TRBJ2-5,.,13,.,TRBV5-1,CASSLGSGETQYF,TGCGCCAGCAGCTTGGGTTCAGGGGAGACCCAGTACTTC
TRBJ1-5,.,13,TRBD1,TRBV10-3,CAISRDREQPQHF,TGTGCCATCAGCCGGGACAGGGAACAGCCCCAGCATTTT
TRBJ1-5,.,14,.,TRBV6-5,CASRMTASNQPQHF,TGTGCCAGCAGAATGACAGCTAGCAATCAGCCCCAGCATTTT
TRBJ1-5,.,12,.,TRBV19,CASTGVNQPQHF,TGTGCCAGTACGGGGGTCAATCAGCCCCAGCATTTT
TRBJ1-2,.,15,TRBD1,TRBV5-1,CASREWTGFNYGYTF,TGCGCCAGCAGGGAATGGACAGGTTTTAACTATGGCTACACCTTC
TRBJ1-5,few,15,.,TRBV6-5,CASSTDSGGNQPQHF,TGTGCCAGCAGTACAGACAGTGGGGGCAATCAGCCCCAGCATTTT
TRBJ2-2,.,14,.,TRBV6-1,CASRDGGRIGELFF,TGTGCCAGCAGGGATGGGGGCCGGATCGGGGAGCTGTTTTTT
TRBJ1-2,.,12,.,TRBV30,CAWTRDYYGYTF,TGTGCCTGGACAAGGGACTACTATGGCTACACCTTC
TRBJ1-6,.,13,.,TRBV2,CASSEGSNSPLHF,TGTGCCAGCAGTGAAGGTAGCAATTCACCCCTCCACTTT
TRBJ2-1,.,11,.,TRBV20-1,CSATLRDEQFF,TGCAGTGCTACCCTGCGCGATGAGCAGTTCTTC
TRBJ1-3,.,13,.,TRBV19,CASSEGTGNTIYF,TGTGCCAGTAGTGAGGGTACTGGAAACACCATATATTTT
TRBJ1-6,few,12,.,TRBV15,CATSREISPLHF,TGTGCCACCAGCAGAGAAATATCACCCCTCCACTTT